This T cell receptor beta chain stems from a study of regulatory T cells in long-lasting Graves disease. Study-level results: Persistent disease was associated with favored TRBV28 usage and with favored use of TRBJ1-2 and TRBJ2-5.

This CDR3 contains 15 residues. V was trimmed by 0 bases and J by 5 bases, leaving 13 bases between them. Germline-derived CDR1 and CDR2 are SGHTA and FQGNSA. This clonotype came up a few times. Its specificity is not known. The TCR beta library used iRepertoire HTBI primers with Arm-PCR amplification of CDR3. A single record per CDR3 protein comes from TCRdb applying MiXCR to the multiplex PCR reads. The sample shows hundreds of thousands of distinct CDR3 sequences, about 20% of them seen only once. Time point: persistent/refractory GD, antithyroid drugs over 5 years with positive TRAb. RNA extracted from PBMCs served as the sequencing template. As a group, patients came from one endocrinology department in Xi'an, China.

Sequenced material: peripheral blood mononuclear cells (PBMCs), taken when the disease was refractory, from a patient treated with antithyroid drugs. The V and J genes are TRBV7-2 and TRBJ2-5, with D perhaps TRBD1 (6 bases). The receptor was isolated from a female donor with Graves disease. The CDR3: CASSLAGAQGETQYF. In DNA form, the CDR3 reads TGTGCCAGCAGCTTAGCGGGAGCCCAGGGGGAGACCCAGTACTTC.